A single sample gave rise to the 14 T cell receptor beta chains below, sequenced in a study of shared clonotypes between healthy human individuals. This table comes from immunoSEQ multiplex PCR, and its TCRdb copy is limited to in-frame clones, with some not included. Of more than 1.2 million clones listed, about 98.5% are singletons. The sequencing input was naive CD4+ T cells sorted from blood. Subset in this sample: CD45RA+ positively selected. The receptors here all came from a man in his thirties or forties in good health.

This clone is a singleton in its sample. The chain links TRBV10-2 to TRBJ2-5, with 8 bases matching TRBD1. The V segment lost 8 bases and the J segment 5 bases; nucleotides outside the gene matches: 31. Germline loops: CDR1 WSHSY, CDR2 SAAADI. This CDR3 has 21 residues. The CDR3 loop is CASRLPPRGTGDKIGFETQYF. The CDR3 DNA reads TGCGCCAGCCGCCTCCCCCCCCGCGGGACAGGCGATAAAATCGGGTTTGAGACCCAGTACTTC.

The rearrangement links TRBV7-8 to TRBJ2-1; 13 bases map to TRBD2. This CDR3 has 16 amino acids. CDR1 is SGHVS and CDR2 is FQNEAQ in the germline V gene. V gave up 3 bases and J gave up 9 bases; unmatched junction bases: 8. The CDR3: CASSLGGLAGVIEQFF. CDR3 coding DNA: TGTGCCAGCAGCTTGGGAGGACTAGCGGGAGTTATTGAGCAGTTCTTC.

This clone was seen once. The CDR3 DNA reads TGTGCCAGCTCACCACCGGAAACGGGCTCCTACAATGAGCAGTTCTTC. Translated, it gives CASSPPETGSYNEQFF. J is TRBJ2-1 and V is TRBV18; D is unclear. The CDR3 runs to 16 residues. V was pared by 0 bases and J by 0 bases, with 9 bases between. Germline V CDR1 and CDR2: KGHSH, LQKENI. Combining the CDR3 with reference TRBV18 and TRBJ2-1 gives the whole variable domain NAGVMQNPRHLVRRRGQEARLRCSPMKGHSHVYWYRQLPEEGLKFMVYLQKENIIDESGMPKERFSAEFPKEGPSILRIQQVVRGDSAAYFCASSPPETGSYNEQFFGPGTRLTVL.

The chain joins TRBV2 to TRBJ2-7, with TRBD2 identical over 16 bases. The germline V gene encodes CDR1 SNHLY and CDR2 FYNNEI. The CDR3 totals 23 residues. The V segment lost 6 bases and the J segment 3 bases; nucleotides outside the gene matches: 26. In DNA form, the CDR3 reads TGTGCCAGCAGGCAAGGGACTAGCGGGAGGGCCTTTCCCCGATCGAATGCTTACTACGAGCAGTACTTC. Amino acids: CASRQGTSGRAFPRSNAYYEQYF.

The genes are TRBV7-9 and TRBJ1-2; 8 bases fit TRBD1. This CDR3 has 13 residues. In germline, CDR1 is SEHNR, CDR2 FQNEAQ (reference sequence). The J segment lost 5 bases and the V segment lost 5 bases, leaving 4 bases of the junction unmatched. CDR3 sequence: CASSRGQVYGYTF. In nucleotides, the CDR3 is TGTGCCAGCAGCCGGGGACAGGTATATGGCTACACCTTC.

This clone was counted a single time. J is TRBJ1-1 and V is TRBV7-8, with 8 bases that match TRBD1. The ends lost 5 bases at V and 4 bases at J; junction bases unmatched: 6. The CDR3 extends over 14 amino acids. From germline, CDR1 is SGHVS and CDR2 FQNEAQ. The CDR3 sequence is CASSKTGDGTEAFF. The CDR3 coding sequence is TGTGCCAGCAGCAAGACAGGGGACGGCACTGAAGCTTTCTTT.

V gene TRBV7-3 combines with J gene TRBJ2-2; no clear D. The CDR3 contains 12 residues. Between the trimmed V and J ends, which lost 1 base and 7 bases, there was a span of 4 bases. Germline V CDR1 and CDR2: SGHTA, FQGTGA. The CDR3 protein is CASSLRFGELFF. For the CDR3, the DNA is TGTGCCAGCAGCTTAAGGTTCGGGGAGCTGTTTTTT.

The chain is built from TRBV19 and TRBJ2-7, with D perhaps assigned TRBD1 or TRBD2 (5 bases each). V lost 3 bases to trimming and J lost 1 base, with 13 bases between them. This CDR3 has 15 residues. Germline CDR1 and CDR2: LNHDA and SQIVND (reference sequence). In DNA, the CDR3 is TGTGCCAGTAGTATCGAGGGGCCCATATCCTACGAGCAGTACTTC. Its protein product is CASSIEGPISYEQYF.

The chain carries TRBV27 and TRBJ2-5; maybe TRBD2 (6 bases). Germline V gene sequence: CDR1 MNHEY, CDR2 SMNVEV (reference sequence). V was pared by 4 bases and J by 5 bases, with 14 bases between. The CDR3 length is 14 residues. The CDR3 reads CASSYRDLGETQYF. The CDR3 coding sequence is TGTGCCAGCAGTTACCGGGACTTAGGGGAGACCCAGTACTTC.

This clone was seen once. The junction differs from germline at one of its ends, possibly a read error. This chain links TRBV28 with TRBJ2-5; 8 nucleotides match TRBD1. CDR1 is MDHEN, CDR2 SYDVKM, per germline. The length of the CDR3 is 15 residues. The DNA for the CDR3 is TGTGCCAGCACCGAACTAGGACAGGGACAAGAGACCCCGTACTTC. This gives the protein CASTELGQGQETPYF.

This rearrangement joins TRBV5-4 to TRBJ1-1; 8 nucleotides line up with TRBD1. From germline, CDR1 is SGHNT and CDR2 YYREEE (reference sequence). Losses at the gene ends were 2 bases for V and 4 bases for J; bases not matched to a gene: 7. The CDR3 contains 15 residues. The CDR3 DNA sequence: TGTGCCAGCAGCTTCCCGGACAGGGTGGGCACTGAAGCTTTCTTT. Residues: CASSFPDRVGTEAFF.

Turning to this clone: The same CDR3 is also encoded by other DNA sequences in this sample. The chain is built from TRBV5-6 and TRBJ1-5, with 8 positions matching TRBD1. J was trimmed by 1 base and V by 4 bases; bases with no gene match: 4. This CDR3 spans 15 amino acids. Germline V gene data show CDR1 as SGHDT and CDR2 as YYEEEE. DNA of the CDR3: TGTGCCAGCAGCCTACAGGGGGGGAGCAATCAGCCCCAGCATTTT. Its protein is CASSLQGGSNQPQHF.

This clone is a singleton in its sample. The chain uses TRBV5-1 and TRBJ2-7; TRBD2 aligns across 10 bases. Germline CDR1 is SGHRS and CDR2 is YFSETQ. CDR3 length equals 15 residues. The V gene end was trimmed by 5 bases and the J gene end by 0 bases; junction bases not matched to a gene: 5. This CDR3 is CASSFSGRPSYEQYF. The CDR3, as DNA: TGCGCCAGCAGTTTTAGCGGGAGGCCCTCCTACGAGCAGTACTTC.

This clone was seen just once. The chain couples TRBV21-1 to TRBJ2-7. TRBV21-1 is shown as a pseudogene. The CDR3 consists of 17 residues. The CDR3 DNA reads TGTGCCAGCAGCAAAGCGGCGGCGAGGGGATCGTTTCGCGAGCAGTACTTC. Protein: CASSKAAARGSFREQYF.